This T cell receptor beta chain was captured in a study of memory CD4+ T cells and cytomegalovirus serostatus. The overall study: This sample comes from healthy Belgian adults, eight to ten CMV seropositive, approximately 24 seronegative. Study-wide points: Each of 60 to 80 CMV-associated TCRbeta sequences occurred in one to five individuals. Suggested: most of the CMV-linked TCR signature lies in CD4+ memory cells.

As for this clone: Its target is not known.

Profiled with immunoSEQ multiplex PCR; TCRdb holds only in-frame clones, not every one. The data show approximately 50,000 clones, 60% to 75% seen once. Trimming left V 0 bases short and J 11 bases short, with 10 bases between. The CDR3 covers 12 residues. Germline V CDR1 and CDR2: SGHTA, FQGNSA. Single viable CD3+CD4+CD8-CD45RO+ cells were sorted as the memory CD4+ T cells. CD4+ T cells were isolated by positive magnetic selection. The V gene is TRBV7-2, the J gene TRBJ1-1; D is uncertain. The origin of this receptor is an adult in good health and CMV-seropositive. Sequencing input: memory CD4+ T cells from blood. The chain's CDR3 is CASSLARYGAFF. In DNA, the CDR3 is TGTGCCAGCAGCTTAGCCCGGTACGGGGCTTTCTTT.